This T cell receptor (delta chain) was retrieved from a study of gamma-delta T cells after stem cell transplantation. This CDR3 has 23 residues. In germline, CDR1 is TSWWSYY, CDR2 QGS. TCRdb called clones from the RT-PCR reads again using CATT. The table has about 14,000 delta-chain clones, 9% to 9.5% seen once. As to this clone: One junction end disagrees with the germline gene, perhaps due to a read error.

The V gene is TRDV1, the J gene TRDJ2, with 9 nucleotides matching TRDD3. This clonotype was obtained from a human donor. It is not recorded whose cells these are; they may come from a transplant donor. Sequenced sample: gamma-delta T cells. This CDR3 reads CAPGKGIRMKYGGILDLTAKLFF. The CDR3 DNA reads TGTGCTCCTGGGAAGGGGATCCGAATGAAATACGGGGGGATACTGGACTTGACAGCAAAACTCTTCTTT.